This is a list of T cell receptor beta chains from one sample in a study of regulatory T cells in long-lasting Graves disease. TCRdb ran MiXCR on the multiplex PCR reads and lists one entry per CDR3 protein. The sample contains about 530,000 distinct CDR3 sequences, more than 15% of which appear only once. These data also featured in a second study, about T cells in Graves' hyperthyroidism and ophthalmopathy.

The sample here was peripheral blood mononuclear cells (PBMCs), taken at new diagnosis, from a patient treated with antithyroid drugs. These receptors came from a woman aged 35-65 years with Graves disease. Both conserved end residues are part of each CDR3. A D gene is named only where the DNA matches it firmly. Size tells how often a clone was seen (once, few, many) or the class of an expanded clone, and some rows leave it out.

CDR3 DNA | CDR3 protein | D gene | J gene | V gene | clone size
TGTGCCAGCTCACAGACAACCACTGAAGCTTTCTTT | CASSQTTTEAFF | NA | TRBJ1-1 | TRBV18 | many
TGTGCCAGCAGCCGTTCGAGGGGGGCGGGTACAGATACGCAGTATTTT | CASSRSRGAGTDTQYF | NA | TRBJ2-3 | TRBV7-3 | many
TGTGCCAGCAACTTGGCGGAGACCCAGTACTTC | CASNLAETQYF | NA | TRBJ2-5 | TRBV7-9 | few
TGTGCCAGCAGCCCGAGGACAGGGGACACCGGGGAGCTGTTTTTT | CASSPRTGDTGELFF | TRBD1 | TRBJ2-2 | TRBV3-1 | many
TGTGCCAGCAGTTTTAAGGGACTGTGGCCCCAGCATTTT | CASSFKGLWPQHF | NA | TRBJ1-5 | TRBV12-3/TRBV12-4 | once
TGTGCCAGCAGTTACTCGAGACCCCCTTACGAGCAGTACTTC | CASSYSRPPYEQYF | NA | TRBJ2-7 | TRBV6-5 | NA
TGCGCCAGCAGCTTGGAGATGGGGCAGACAGATACGCAGTATTTT | CASSLEMGQTDTQYF | NA | TRBJ2-3 | TRBV5-1 | many
TGTGCCAGCAGATCAGACTACGGGGCGAGCACTGAAGCTTTCTTT | CASRSDYGASTEAFF | NA | TRBJ1-1 | TRBV7-9 | few
TGTGCCAGCAGCACAGAAGGCACTGAAGCTTTCTTT | CASSTEGTEAFF | NA | TRBJ1-1 | TRBV11-2 | many
TGCGCCAGCAAAGAGGGACTATATAGCAATCAGCCCCAGCATTTT | CASKEGLYSNQPQHF | NA | TRBJ1-5 | TRBV5-1 | many
TGTGCCAGCAGTTGGACAGGGTTTCGTGGCTACACCTTC | CASSWTGFRGYTF | TRBD1 | TRBJ1-2 | TRBV6-5 | few
TGTGCCAGCAGCGAGAGGGGGGGGCCGGGCTACGAGCAGTACTTC | CASSERGGPGYEQYF | NA | TRBJ2-7 | TRBV9 | few
TGTGCCAGCAGCTTAAGTCCGCCCGGGGGGGGCACAGATACGCAGTATTTT | CASSLSPPGGGTDTQYF | TRBD2 | TRBJ2-3 | TRBV7-8 | many
TGTGCCATCAGGGACCCAGGTAGAGGTGACGAGCAGTACTTC | CAIRDPGRGDEQYF | NA | TRBJ2-7 | TRBV10-3 | NA
TGCAGCGGGTTACAGGGAGGAGGTGAAAAACTGTTTTTT | CSGLQGGGEKLFF | NA | TRBJ1-4 | TRBV29-1 | few
TGTGCCAGCTCACCTCCGAGCGGGGGACTCTCCTACGAGCAGTACTTC | CASSPPSGGLSYEQYF | TRBD2 | TRBJ2-7 | TRBV18 | few
TGTGCCAGCAGTTATTCGGTGGGGGGACTGACGAACACCGGGGAGCTGTTTTTT | CASSYSVGGLTNTGELFF | NA | TRBJ2-2 | TRBV6-5 | NA
TGCGCCAGCAGCCCCGCAGGTTACACTGAAGCTTTCTTT | CASSPAGYTEAFF | NA | TRBJ1-1 | TRBV5-1 | many
TGCGCCAGCAGCTTCGCAGGCCCTCCGGCGACTGAAGCTTTCTTT | CASSFAGPPATEAFF | NA | TRBJ1-1 | TRBV5-1 | few
TGTGCCAGCAGCTCTGTTTCGGGACAGGGTTGGTACGAGCAGTACTTC | CASSSVSGQGWYEQYF | TRBD1 | TRBJ2-7 | TRBV7-6 | many
TGTGCCAGCAGCCAAGTGGCAGTCCCAGAGACCCAGTACTTC | CASSQVAVPETQYF | NA | TRBJ2-5 | TRBV3-1 | many
TGTGCCAGCACCATGGACAGGTTGGGTCAGCCCCAGCATTTT | CASTMDRLGQPQHF | TRBD1 | TRBJ1-5 | TRBV28 | many